This TCR beta chain was sequenced during a study of CD8+ T cells in alopecia areata. The authors extracted RNA and reverse transcribed it into cDNA as the sequencing template. Clones were sequenced by immunoSEQ multiplex PCR, and TCRdb holds only the in-frame ones, with some missing. The data contain about 100,000 clones, about 60% of them seen just once; the ten biggest clones take up 20% to 25%. Unmatched junction bases numbered 6, after V lost 3 bases and J lost 2 bases. Germline values: CDR1 MNHNS, CDR2 SASEGT. This CDR3 has 15 residues. This rearrangement joins TRBV6-1 to TRBJ2-7, with TRBD1 matching over 8 bases. What was sequenced was NKG2D-low CD8+ T cells sorted from blood. The sequence derives from a human donor with alopecia areata. In DNA, the CDR3 is TGTGCCAGCAGTGATCAACAGGGGGGCCCCTACGAGCAGTACTTC. Translating it yields CASSDQQGGPYEQYF.